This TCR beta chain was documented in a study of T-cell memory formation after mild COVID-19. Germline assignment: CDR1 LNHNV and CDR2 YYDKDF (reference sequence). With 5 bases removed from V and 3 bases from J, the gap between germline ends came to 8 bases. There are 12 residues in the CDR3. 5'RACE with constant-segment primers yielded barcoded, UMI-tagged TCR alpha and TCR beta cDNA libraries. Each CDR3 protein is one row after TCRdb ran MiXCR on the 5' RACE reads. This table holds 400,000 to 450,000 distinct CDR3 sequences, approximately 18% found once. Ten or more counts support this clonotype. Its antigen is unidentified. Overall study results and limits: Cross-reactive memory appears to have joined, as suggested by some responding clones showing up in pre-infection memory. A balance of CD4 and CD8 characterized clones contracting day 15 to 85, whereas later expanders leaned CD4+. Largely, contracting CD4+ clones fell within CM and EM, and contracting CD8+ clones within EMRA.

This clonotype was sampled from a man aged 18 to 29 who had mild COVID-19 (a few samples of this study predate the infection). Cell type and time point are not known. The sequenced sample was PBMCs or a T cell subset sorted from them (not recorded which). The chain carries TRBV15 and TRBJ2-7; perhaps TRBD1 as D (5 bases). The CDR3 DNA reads TGTGCCACCAGCCCAACAGGCTACGAGCAGTACGTC. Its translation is CATSPTGYEQYV.